What follows are 3 T cell receptor beta chains derived from one specimen sequenced in a study of blood T cell repertoires in COVID-19. Generated by immunoSEQ multiplex PCR, the TCRdb table keeps only in-frame clones and is missing some. The sample includes approximately 230,000 clones, about 86% of them seen just once. Sample: peripheral blood. These TCRs come from a man of 80 years or more with acute or convalescent COVID-19.

This chain connects TRBV10-3 to TRBJ1-4; D is possibly TRBD1 (5 bases). The CDR3 sequence is 18 residues long. Germline lookup yields CDR1 ENHRY and CDR2 SYGVKD. The V and J ends lost 6 bases and 0 bases respectively, with 20 bases between them. The CDR3 DNA follows: TGTGCCATCAGCTCCGACAGTTTGGGACTCCCAACTAATGAAAAACTGTTTTTT. Amino acids: CAISSDSLGLPTNEKLFF.

V gene TRBV19 combines with J gene TRBJ1-5; D unresolved. CDR3 size: 14 residues. Trimming left V 1 base short and J 6 bases short, with 10 bases between. CDR1 LNHDA and CDR2 SQIVND come from the germline V gene (reference sequence). The CDR3 is CASSIVGHSQPQHF. The CDR3 DNA sequence: TGTGCCAGTAGTATAGTGGGCCATAGTCAGCCCCAGCATTTT.

This chain links TRBV6-5 with TRBJ1-4, with D maybe TRBD1 (5 bases). The CDR3 has 15 amino acids. V was clipped by 6 bases and J by 5 bases, with 16 bases between them. Germline CDR1 reads MNHEY; CDR2 reads SVGAGI. This CDR3 is CASSDSTAGNEKLFF. CDR3 coding DNA: TGTGCCAGCAGCGACTCGACAGCGGGGAATGAAAAACTGTTTTTT.